A single sample gave rise to the 25 T cell receptor beta chains below, sequenced in a study of breast tumors, draining lymph nodes, adjacent tissues. TCRdb re-derived calls from the multiplex PCR reads in MiXCR, one entry per CDR3 protein. Here the sample spans about 14,000 distinct CDR3 sequences, 55% to 60% being singletons. Sequenced: tumor-adjacent breast tissue. The receptors were gathered from a female donor with breast cancer. Some clones in this sample may be carry-over from other donors' samples.

This clonotype was observed a handful of times. The J gene is TRBJ1-4, the V gene TRBV19; TRBD1 matches 9 bases. This CDR3 is 15 amino acids long. The junction had 5 bases not matched to a gene; V was cut back by 3 bases and J by 6 bases. Germline lookup yields CDR1 LNHDA and CDR2 SQIVND (reference sequence). The DNA for the CDR3 is TGTGCCAGTAGTATTATGACAGGGGGTTATGAAAAACTGTTTTTT. It codes for CASSIMTGGYEKLFF. Drawing the rest from reference TRBV19 and TRBJ1-4, the complete variable domain is DGGITQSPKYLFRKEGQNVTLSCEQNLNHDAMYWYRQDPGQGLRLIYYSQIVNDFQKGDIAEGYSVSREKKESFPLTVTSAQKNPTAFYLCASSIMTGGYEKLFFGSGTQLSVL.

The genes are TRBV12-3 or TRBV12-4 and TRBJ1-2, with TRBD1 as a possible D gene (6 bases). This CDR3 has 13 residues. The V end lost 6 bases, the J end lost 2 bases, and 10 bases lay between the germline ends. CDR3 nucleotide sequence: TGTGCCAGCAGCAAGGGGGAGAACTATGGCTACACCTTC. Amino acid sequence: CASSKGENYGYTF.

This clonotype rates as medium-sized. This rearrangement joins TRBV10-3 to TRBJ2-5; TRBD2 aligns across 16 bases. V gave up 2 bases and J gave up 5 bases; unmatched junction bases: 2. Germline values: CDR1 ENHRY, CDR2 SYGVKD. The CDR3 length is 16 residues. The CDR3 nucleotides are TGTGCCATCAGTGAGAGGGGACTAGCGGGAGGGGAGACCCAGTACTTC. Translating gives CAISERGLAGGETQYF.

Only a few counts were recorded for this clonotype. The rearrangement links TRBV5-1 to TRBJ1-2, with no clear D. Germline V lookup: CDR1 SGHRS, CDR2 YFSETQ. Trimming took off 4 bases at V and 8 bases at J, with 12 bases between the two ends. The CDR3 extends over 12 amino acids. The CDR3 sequence: CASSPGPRGYTF. The CDR3 DNA follows: TGCGCCAGCAGCCCCGGACCGCGAGGCTACACCTTC.

The rearrangement links TRBV10-3 to TRBJ2-3; 11 bases are a match to TRBD1. From germline, CDR1 is ENHRY and CDR2 SYGVKD. Losses at the gene ends were 6 bases for V and 3 bases for J; bases not matched to a gene: 2. This CDR3 contains 14 residues. Here the CDR3 reads CAISRDRGTDTQYF. The CDR3 bases are TGTGCCATCAGCCGGGACAGGGGGACAGATACGCAGTATTTT.

V gene TRBV6-5 combines with J gene TRBJ2-7, with 12 bases lining up with TRBD2. V was pared by 6 bases and J by 5 bases, with 5 bases of the junction left unmatched. The CDR3 has 14 residues. Germline CDR1 is MNHEY and CDR2 is SVGAGI. CDR3 DNA: TGTGCCAGCAGCTCGAGGACTAGCGGGAACGAGCAGTACTTC. As protein: CASSSRTSGNEQYF.

V usage is TRBV5-1 and J usage is TRBJ2-7; D is ambiguous. Trimming removed 4 bases at V and 2 bases at J, with 4 bases between. The length of the CDR3 is 11 residues. Germline V gene lookup returns CDR1 SGHRS and CDR2 YFSETQ. CDR3: CASSGAYEQYF. CDR3 sequence (DNA): TGCGCCAGCAGCGGCGCCTACGAGCAGTACTTC.

The rearrangement uses TRBV15 and TRBJ1-6; a possible D gene is TRBD1 (5 bases). Germline values: CDR1 LNHNV, CDR2 YYDKDF (reference sequence). CDR3 length equals 15 residues. Trimming took off 0 bases at V and 6 bases at J, with 9 bases between the two ends. CDR3: CATSRDRGSNSPLHF. In DNA, the CDR3 is TGTGCCACCAGCAGAGATCGGGGCAGTAATTCACCCCTCCACTTT.

As regards this clonotype: Compared with germline, one end of the junction differs, possibly owing to a read error. This chain connects TRBV3-1 to TRBJ2-5, with 8 bases matching TRBD1. The CDR3 runs 14 residues. CDR1 LGHDT and CDR2 YNNKEL come from the germline V gene (reference sequence). The CDR3, as DNA: TGTGCCAGCAGCTATTGGACAGGGAAAGAGACCCGGTACTTC. Translating it yields CASSYWTGKETRYF.

This clonotype was seen a handful of times. The V gene is TRBV10-3, the J gene TRBJ2-7, with 9 bases matching TRBD1. The CDR3 is made up of 13 amino acids. CDR1 is ENHRY and CDR2 is SYGVKD in the germline V gene. The junction had 6 bases not matched to a gene; V was cut back by 10 bases and J by 2 bases. The CDR3 is CATVRQGAYEQYF. The CDR3 DNA is TGTGCCACCGTACGACAGGGGGCCTACGAGCAGTACTTC.

This clonotype was detected ten times or more. The rearrangement uses TRBV5-8 and TRBJ2-5; no reliable D call. V shed 3 bases and J shed 7 bases, with 13 bases lying between them. The CDR3 loop spans 13 amino acids. Germline CDR1 is SGHTS and CDR2 is YDEGEE. This CDR3 is CASSSRTSRTQYF. The CDR3 DNA follows: TGTGCCAGCAGCTCCAGGACGTCGCGGACCCAGTACTTC.

The chain combines TRBV3-1 with TRBJ2-7, with D perhaps TRBD1 or TRBD2 (5 bases each). Germline CDR1 and CDR2: LGHDT and YNNKEL (reference sequence). V was pared by 0 bases and J by 3 bases, with 9 bases between. The length of the CDR3 is 14 residues. The chain's CDR3 is CASSQDRDHYEQYF. The CDR3 nucleotides read TGTGCCAGCAGCCAAGATAGGGACCACTACGAGCAGTACTTC.

The V gene is TRBV7-2, the J gene TRBJ2-7, with 9 positions matching TRBD2. Matching the DNA end better, TRBJ2-1 makes the J call doubtful. The V gene's germline CDR1 is SGHTA and CDR2 FQGNSA. The CDR3 runs to 15 residues. CDR3 nucleotide sequence: TGTGCCAGCAGCTCACAGCGGGGGGCCTACAATGAGCAGTTCTTC. It encodes CASSSQRGAYNEQFF.

To note about this clonotype: Being one base from a much bigger clone, this may be a read error. The conserved phenylalanine or tryptophan normally closing the CDR3 is absent here, so this likely arose from a read error. The V gene is TRBV29-1, the J gene TRBJ1-2; 7 bases are shared with TRBD1. The CDR3 sequence is 15 residues long. V was clipped by 5 bases and J by 5 bases; unmatched bases: 14. In germline, CDR1 is SQVTM, CDR2 ANQGSEA. The CDR3, as DNA: TGCAGCGTTTACGGGACAGCGGGGGACTATTATGGCTACACCCTC. It yields the protein CSVYGTAGDYYGYTL.

The chain recombines TRBV3-1 with TRBJ1-1; D is unclear. V lost 4 bases and J lost 1, with 13 bases in between. Per germline, CDR1 LGHDT and CDR2 YNNKEL (reference sequence). CDR3 length: 15 residues. In DNA form, the CDR3 reads TGTGCCAGCAGCCGGCCGGGCTCACCGAACACTGAAGCTTTCTTT. Amino acids: CASSRPGSPNTEAFF.

This clonotype was observed at least ten times. A much larger clone lies a single base off, so this may be a read error. V is TRBV6-1 and J is TRBJ1-2; TRBD1 might be the D (6 bases). The CDR3 runs 13 residues. The germline V gene encodes CDR1 MNHNS and CDR2 SASEGT. V was trimmed by 6 bases and J by 4 bases, leaving 12 bases between them. The CDR3 reads CASRPQGFYGYTF. As DNA, the CDR3 is TGTGCCAGCAGGCCACAGGGATTCTATGGCTACACCTTC.

This clonotype has a count of ten or more. V and J are TRBV30 and TRBJ1-3; no reliable D call. V lost 4 bases and J 0 bases, leaving 10 bases between the germline ends. From germline, CDR1 is GTSNPN and CDR2 SVGIG (reference sequence). The CDR3 is 14 residues long. CDR3 residues: CAWTPGFSGNTIYF. CDR3 in DNA: TGTGCCTGGACCCCCGGGTTCTCTGGAAACACCATATATTTT.

The chain joins TRBV15 to TRBJ1-5; D remains unclear. Germline-derived CDR1 and CDR2 are LNHNV and YYDKDF (reference sequence). V was pared by 4 bases and J by 4 bases, with 5 bases between. The CDR3 runs 12 residues. The chain's CDR3 is CATSKENQPQHF. The CDR3 DNA sequence: TGTGCCACCAGCAAAGAGAATCAGCCCCAGCATTTT.

At least ten counts were recorded for this clonotype. Being one base from a much bigger clone, this may be a read error. Written as DNA, the CDR3 is TGTGCCAGCAGGCGTCCTAGTGGGGAGACCCAGTACTTC. It translates to CASRRPSGETQYF. V is TRBV6-2 or TRBV6-3 and J is TRBJ2-5; D is unresolved. Germline V CDR1 and CDR2: MNHEY, SVGEGT. The CDR3 consists of 13 residues. V lost 6 bases to trimming and J lost 5 bases, with 13 bases between them.

This clonotype rates as medium-sized. V gene TRBV27 combines with J gene TRBJ2-3; tentative D call: TRBD2 (5 bases). The V end lost 6 bases, the J end lost 10 bases, and 20 bases lay between the germline ends. This CDR3 spans 14 amino acids. From germline, CDR1 is MNHEY and CDR2 SMNVEV (reference sequence). Here the CDR3 reads CASRDGPSPAAQYF. The CDR3 coding sequence is TGTGCCAGCAGGGACGGACCATCCCCAGCGGCGCAGTATTTT.

This clonotype is labeled medium-sized. Written as DNA, the CDR3 is TGTGCCAGTAAGGACTTACTACAGGGGGTTAATGAAAAACTGTTTTTT. This translates into CASKDLLQGVNEKLFF. This sequence joins TRBV19 and TRBJ1-4, with TRBD1 matching over 8 bases. Per germline, CDR1 LNHDA and CDR2 SQIVND (reference sequence). The CDR3 has 16 residues. The V gene end was trimmed by 7 bases and the J gene end by 4 bases; junction bases not matched to a gene: 11.

This rearrangement joins TRBV10-2 to TRBJ1-5, with unresolved D. In germline, CDR1 is WSHSY, CDR2 SAAADI. Trimming stripped 3 bases from V and 6 bases from J, with 9 bases between. The length of the CDR3 is 13 residues. CDR3 region: CASSETDPQPQHF. The CDR3 nucleotides are TGCGCCAGCAGTGAAACAGATCCTCAGCCCCAGCATTTT.

Ten or more counts support this clonotype. V and J are TRBV7-8 and TRBJ2-7; 14 bases fit TRBD2. The CDR3 contains 19 residues. From germline, CDR1 is SGHVS and CDR2 FQNEAQ. Germline trimming cut 6 bases from V and 5 bases from J; bases unmatched to any gene: 18. CDR3 DNA: TGTGCCAGCAGACGAACGACTAGCGGGAGGGGATTGGTACTCCACGAGCAGTACTTC. Translation: CASRRTTSGRGLVLHEQYF.

V is TRBV7-8 and J is TRBJ2-7; D possibly uses TRBD1 or TRBD2 (5 bases each). The CDR3 has 14 amino acids. V was cut by 6 bases and J by 9 bases, with 21 bases left in between. Germline V gene lookup returns CDR1 SGHVS and CDR2 FQNEAQ. The CDR3 sequence: CASSLLAGDQGQYF. The CDR3 nucleotides are TGTGCCAGCAGTTTATTGGCGGGCGACCAGGGGCAGTACTTC.

This clonotype was seen a few times. The V call is TRBV18, the J call TRBJ2-5; TRBD2 agrees at 10 bases. Germline V gene data show CDR1 as KGHSH and CDR2 as LQKENI. Trimming at V came to 8 bases and at J to 7 bases, leaving 13 bases not matched to a gene. The CDR3 is made up of 15 amino acids. The CDR3 coding sequence is TGTGCCAGCCCACAAGAAACTAGCGGGGCGGGGACCCAGTACTTC. It yields the protein CASPQETSGAGTQYF.